These 18 T cell receptor beta chains share one sample of origin, sequenced in a study of shared T cell receptors in the human thymus. Assay: immunoSEQ multiplex PCR; the TCRdb copy retains only in-frame clones and omits some. The table includes hundreds of thousands of clones, just under 95% detected once. The sequenced sample was thymocytes. The receptor source for this set is a human donor.

The rearrangement links TRBV28 to TRBJ2-2; D may be TRBD2 (5 bases). The CDR3 consists of 19 residues. Trimming shortened V by 5 bases and J by 0 bases, and 22 bases separated the two germline ends. Looked up from germline, CDR1 is MDHEN and CDR2 is SYDVKM. The DNA of the CDR3 is TGTGCCAGCAGTCCATCCCGCACAAGGAGGATCGCGAACACCGGGGAGCTGTTTTTT. It yields the protein CASSPSRTRRIANTGELFF.

The chain carries TRBV28 and TRBJ2-7; perhaps D is TRBD1 or TRBD2 (5 bases each). V lost 5 bases to trimming and J lost 5 bases, with 10 bases between them. The germline V gene has CDR1 MDHEN and CDR2 SYDVKM. The CDR3 length is 12 residues. The CDR3 region has the DNA TGTGCCAGCAGTCCCGAGGGGAACGAGCAGTACTTC. This codes for CASSPEGNEQYF. Combining the CDR3 with reference TRBV28 and TRBJ2-7 gives the whole variable domain DVKVTQSSRYLVKRTGEKVFLECVQDMDHENMFWYRQDPGLGLRLIYFSYDVKMKEKGDIPEGYSVSREKKERFSLILESASTNQTSMYLCASSPEGNEQYFGPGTRLTVT.

The rearrangement joins TRBV5-6 to TRBJ1-3, with 7 bases that match TRBD1. V lost 3 bases to trimming and J lost 0 bases; unmatched junction nucleotides: 6. This CDR3 has 16 residues. CDR1 is SGHDT and CDR2 is YYEEEE in the germline V gene. Here the CDR3 reads CASSWGTVLSGNTIYF. In DNA form, the CDR3 reads TGTGCCAGCAGCTGGGGGACAGTCCTCTCTGGAAACACCATATATTTT.

The chain has TRBV9 and TRBJ2-3; a possible D gene is TRBD2 (6 bases). Germline V lookup: CDR1 SGDLS, CDR2 YYNGEE. V was trimmed by 4 bases and J by 8 bases, leaving 14 bases between them. The CDR3 covers 13 residues. CDR3 nucleotide sequence: TGTGCCAGCAGCACCCATACGGGACTTACGCAGTATTTT. It translates to CASSTHTGLTQYF.

The gene calls are TRBV27 and TRBJ1-2; no reliable D call. This CDR3 has 15 amino acids. Germline V gene sequence: CDR1 MNHEY, CDR2 SMNVEV (reference sequence). With 6 bases removed from V and 1 base from J, the gap between germline ends came to 15 bases. CDR3: CASRSYASVNYGYTF. The CDR3, as DNA: TGTGCCAGCAGGTCCTACGCATCGGTTAACTATGGCTACACCTTC.

The chain couples TRBV27 to TRBJ2-5; D unclear. The CDR3 is made up of 16 amino acids. Between the trimmed V and J ends, which lost 6 bases and 5 bases, there was a span of 22 bases. The germline gives CDR1 MNHEY, CDR2 SMNVEV (reference sequence). For the CDR3, the DNA is TGTGCCAGCAGCTCTCTCCAATCGTGGGGTAAGGAGACCCAGTACTTC. It codes for CASSSLQSWGKETQYF.

The rearrangement joins TRBV9 to TRBJ2-7; possible D gene TRBD1, 5 bases. CDR3 length equals 12 residues. Looked up from germline, CDR1 is SGDLS and CDR2 is YYNGEE. The V gene lost 7 bases and the J gene lost 0 bases, with 8 bases spanning the gap. The CDR3 DNA is TGTGCCAGCCGACAGAACTCCTACGAGCAGTACTTC. This encodes CASRQNSYEQYF. Drawing the rest from reference TRBV9 and TRBJ2-7, the complete variable domain is DSGVTQTPKHLITATGQRVTLRCSPRSGDLSVYWYQQSLDQGLQFLIQYYNGEERAKGNILERFSAQQFPDLHSELNLSSLELGDSALYFCASRQNSYEQYFGPGTRLTVT.

In nucleotides, the CDR3 is TGTGCCAGCAGCCCCACTAATGAGCAGTTCTTC. It yields the protein CASSPTNEQFF. This rearrangement joins TRBV11-2 to TRBJ2-1; D not resolved. Trimming removed 5 bases at V and 7 bases at J, with 6 bases between. Germline-derived CDR1 and CDR2 are SGHAT and FQNNGV. This CDR3 comprises 11 residues. Together with reference TRBV11-2 and TRBJ2-1, the CDR3 gives the full variable domain: EAGVAQSPRYKIIEKRQSVAFWCNPISGHATLYWYQQILGQGPKLLIQFQNNGVVDDSQLPKDRFSAERLKGVDSTLKIQPAKLEDSAVYLCASSPTNEQFFGPGTRLTVL.

This rearrangement joins TRBV5-4 to TRBJ1-2; D remains unclear. The germline V gene has CDR1 SGHNT and CDR2 YYREEE (reference sequence). Trimming removed 4 bases at V and 8 bases at J, with 27 bases between. This CDR3 is built from 17 residues. The DNA for the CDR3 is TGTGCCAGCAGCCCCAACCCTCTAGACCGTCGGGCGGGAGGCTACACCTTC. Protein sequence: CASSPNPLDRRAGGYTF.

CDR3 nucleotide sequence: TGTGCCAGCAGCCAAGGACTACGGGGCGCAGAGACCCAGTACTTC. Protein product: CASSQGLRGAETQYF. The chain combines TRBV4-2 with TRBJ2-5; D assignment may be TRBD1 or TRBD2 (5 bases each). V shed 1 base and J shed 4 bases, with 13 bases lying between them. CDR1 is LGHNA, CDR2 YNFKEQ, per germline. CDR3 length: 15 residues.

CDR3 sequence (DNA): TGTGCCAGCAGCTCGACAGGGGGCAGGAATCAGCCCCAGCATTTT. It codes for CASSSTGGRNQPQHF. The rearrangement uses TRBV7-8 and TRBJ1-5; the match to TRBD1 covers 10 bases. CDR1 is SGHVS, CDR2 FQNEAQ, per germline. V lost 4 bases, J lost 4 bases, and 4 bases stayed unmatched. This CDR3 spans 15 amino acids. Based on the CDR3 plus reference TRBV7-8 and TRBJ1-5, the full variable domain is GAGVSQSPRYKVAKRGQDVALRCDPISGHVSLFWYQQALGQGPEFLTYFQNEAQLDKSGLPSDRFFAERPEGSVSTLKIQRTQQEDSAVYLCASSSTGGRNQPQHFGDGTRLSIL.

The rearrangement links TRBV5-4 to TRBJ2-2, with 8 bases identical to TRBD2. V was pared by 4 bases and J by 7 bases, with 6 bases of the junction left unmatched. Germline V lookup: CDR1 SGHNT, CDR2 YYREEE (reference sequence). CDR3 length: 14 amino acids. The DNA of the CDR3 is TGTGCCAGCAGCACGACTAGCGTGGGCGGGGAGCTGTTTTTT. It codes for CASSTTSVGGELFF.

The rearrangement uses TRBV2 and TRBJ2-7, with 13 bases aligning to TRBD2. The CDR3 has 14 residues. Trimming at V came to 6 bases and at J to 5 bases, leaving 4 bases not matched to a gene. Germline assignment: CDR1 SNHLY and CDR2 FYNNEI. This chain's CDR3 is CASSGTSGNHEQYF. DNA of the CDR3: TGTGCCAGCAGCGGGACTAGCGGGAACCACGAGCAGTACTTC.

This sequence joins TRBV28 and TRBJ1-5; D uncertain. Germline CDR1 MDHEN, CDR2 SYDVKM. This CDR3 spans 12 amino acids. The CDR3 here is CAGSSSNQPQHF. CDR3 DNA sequence: TGTGCAGGCAGTAGTAGCAATCAGCCCCAGCATTTT. Full variable domain (remainder filled in from reference TRBV28 and TRBJ1-5): DVKVTQSSRYLVKRTGEKVFLECVQDMDHENMFWYRQDPGLGLRLIYFSYDVKMKEKGDIPEGYSVSREKKERFSLILESASTNQTSMYLCAGSSSNQPQHFGDGTRLSIL.

CDR3 nucleotides: TGTGCCAGCAGCCAAGAAAACAGGGGGAGATTTCACTATGGCTACACCTTC. The encoded protein is CASSQENRGRFHYGYTF. This chain uses TRBV14 with TRBJ1-2; 8 nucleotides match TRBD1. CDR1 is SGHDN and CDR2 is FVKESK in the germline V gene. The V segment lost 0 bases and the J segment 3 bases; nucleotides outside the gene matches: 9. The CDR3 is made up of 17 amino acids.

V usage is TRBV29-1 and J usage is TRBJ2-5; 12 bases are a match to TRBD1. In germline, CDR1 is SQVTM, CDR2 ANQGSEA. The trim removed 4 bases at V and 5 bases at J, leaving 8 bases unmatched. The CDR3 contains 15 residues. CDR3 amino acids: CSVVRDRGRGETQYF. DNA of the CDR3: TGCAGCGTTGTTAGGGACAGGGGGCGAGGGGAGACCCAGTACTTC.

In this sample, this clone turned up once. The J gene is TRBJ2-2, the V gene TRBV6-7; 7 positions agree with TRBD2. TRBV6-7 is identified as an open reading frame with a role that is uncertain. V shed 7 bases, J shed 0 bases, and the junction held 11 bases outside the gene matches. The CDR3 has 17 residues. The CDR3 reads CASNLTTGLPNTGELFF. The CDR3 bases are TGTGCCAGCAACCTTACAACGGGACTACCGAACACCGGGGAGCTGTTTTTT.

The chain links TRBV10-1 to TRBJ2-5; TRBD1 or TRBD2 may be the D gene (5 bases each). Trimming pared 0 bases from V and 1 base from J, leaving 24 bases between. The CDR3 covers 20 residues. CDR1 WNHNN and CDR2 SYGVQD come from the germline V gene (reference sequence). In nucleotides, the CDR3 is TGCGCCAGCAGTGAGTCTCGGGCGTTCCCCCGGGACCTCCCCCAAGAGACCCAGTACTTC. It translates to CASSESRAFPRDLPQETQYF.